These 18 T cell receptor beta chains were all obtained from the same sample, sequenced in a study of T-cell reconstitution after alpha-beta-depleted transplantation in children. It was with unique molecular identifiers that the TCRbeta library was prepared. TCRdb called the PCR reads again in MiXCR, with one record for every CDR3 protein. Of around 16,000 distinct CDR3 sequences in the sample, roughly 8% were seen once. The sample consisted of PBMCs, mostly from graft donor cells, taken 60 days after TCRalphabeta/CD19-depleted stem cell transplant. Source of these receptors: a boy in the first two years of life who had a stem cell transplant for Wiskott-Aldrich syndrome, so the T cells may come from the graft donor.

This clonotype was seen ten or more times. The chain links TRBV15 to TRBJ2-7, with D possibly TRBD2 on 6 matching bases. The CDR3 has 17 amino acids. V was trimmed by 0 bases and J by 2 bases, leaving 17 bases between them. Per the germline V gene, CDR1 is LNHNV and CDR2 is YYDKDF (reference sequence). The CDR3 spells CATSRDPPGTGTYEQYF. The CDR3, as DNA: TGTGCCACCAGCAGAGATCCACCCGGGACTGGCACCTACGAGCAGTACTTC.

This clonotype was picked up a small number of times. The rearrangement links TRBV12-3 or TRBV12-4 to TRBJ2-5; 11 bases map to TRBD2. The CDR3 loop spans 18 amino acids. The V and J ends lost 6 bases and 2 bases, in that order; junction bases with no gene match: 14. CDR3 residues: CASRGGGLAEQGQETQYF. The CDR3 coding sequence is TGTGCCAGCAGGGGGGGGGGACTAGCGGAGCAAGGGCAAGAGACCCAGTACTTC.

This clonotype rates as medium-sized. This chain joins TRBV5-8 and TRBJ1-2, with 11 nucleotides matching TRBD1. The CDR3 consists of 15 residues. The V segment lost 1 base and the J segment 4 bases; nucleotides outside the gene matches: 3. Germline CDR1 and CDR2: SGHTS and YDEGEE. CDR3 region: CASSLIGTGGYGYTF. In nucleotides, the CDR3 is TGTGCCAGCAGCTTGATCGGGACAGGGGGCTATGGCTACACCTTC.

The chain is built from TRBV10-3 and TRBJ1-2, with D perhaps TRBD1 (6 bases). The CDR3 spans 15 residues. The germline gives CDR1 ENHRY, CDR2 SYGVKD. Trimming took 0 bases from V and 4 from J, leaving 12 bases between them. The CDR3 coding sequence is TGTGCCATCAGTGAGTCGAGGGGGACGAGCTATGGCTACACCTTC. Translating it yields CAISESRGTSYGYTF.

This clonotype was counted many times. CDR3 nucleotide sequence: TGTGCCGCGAAAGGCCGGGGGAGGACAAGAAGTAATGAGCAGTTCTTC. This encodes CAAKGRGRTRSNEQFF. The chain employs TRBV10-3 and TRBJ2-1; tentatively, D is TRBD2 (6 bases). CDR1 is ENHRY and CDR2 is SYGVKD in the germline V gene. This CDR3 is 16 amino acids long. Between the trimmed V and J ends, which lost 11 bases and 7 bases, there was a span of 27 bases.

This clonotype was seen repeatedly, ten times or more. The chain employs TRBV5-1 and TRBJ2-7, with 7 bases aligning to TRBD1. The CDR3 contains 15 residues. From germline, CDR1 is SGHRS and CDR2 YFSETQ. V trimming: 4 bases; J trimming: 3 bases; junction bases outside the gene matches: 10. Written as DNA, the CDR3 is TGCGCCAGCAGCCTGGTTAAGGGACAGATCTACGAGCAGTACTTC. Translating gives CASSLVKGQIYEQYF.

The rearrangement links TRBV14 to TRBJ2-3; TRBD2 agrees at 9 bases. The CDR3 covers 17 residues. Germline V gene sequence: CDR1 SGHDN, CDR2 FVKESK. V shed 0 bases, J shed 5 bases, and the junction held 9 bases outside the gene matches. CDR3 loop: CASSQDRIAGVVDTQYF. The CDR3 DNA sequence: TGTGCCAGCAGCCAAGATAGAATAGCGGGAGTAGTAGATACGCAGTATTTT.

This clonotype appeared a few times. The V gene is TRBV10-3, the J gene TRBJ2-7; 10 bases are a match to TRBD1. CDR1 is ENHRY, CDR2 SYGVKD, per germline. The CDR3 has 17 amino acids. J gave up 6 bases and V 6 bases, and 17 bases lay outside the gene matches. CDR3 nucleotides: TGTGCCATCAGCCACCGACAGGGGGCTCACGTTCATGGCGAGCAGTACTTC. It encodes CAISHRQGAHVHGEQYF.

This clonotype has more than one count but fewer than ten. The chain recombines TRBV7-2 with TRBJ2-7, with D maybe TRBD1 (6 bases). The germline V gene encodes CDR1 SGHTA and CDR2 FQGNSA. This CDR3 comprises 12 residues. Trimming shortened V by 5 bases and J by 6 bases, and 11 bases separated the two germline ends. As DNA, the CDR3 is TGTGCCAGCAGCCGCACAGGGTCCGAGCAGTACTTC. Translating gives CASSRTGSEQYF.

The genes are TRBV6-6 and TRBJ1-2; D is uncertain. This CDR3 is 8 amino acids long. The ends were cut back, 6 bases at V and 12 bases at J, with 5 bases in the middle. Germline V CDR1 and CDR2: MNHNY, SVGAGI (reference sequence). CDR3 sequence reads: CASSHHTF. DNA of the CDR3: TGTGCCAGCAGCCACCACACCTTC.

At least ten counts were recorded for this clonotype. This chain connects TRBV5-1 to TRBJ2-7; 8 bases fit TRBD1. J lost 6 bases, V lost 3 bases, and 8 bases had no gene match. CDR1 and CDR2 from the germline V gene are SGHRS and YFSETQ. CDR3 size: 14 residues. The CDR3 reads CASSSRQGLAEQYF. The CDR3 bases are TGCGCCAGCAGCTCCCGACAGGGGCTTGCCGAGCAGTACTTC.

This clonotype is medium-sized. The V call is TRBV5-8, the J call TRBJ2-5; 8 bases agree with TRBD1. J gave up 5 bases and V 2 bases, and 8 bases lay outside the gene matches. Germline CDR1 and CDR2: SGHTS and YDEGEE. The CDR3 contains 15 residues. This CDR3 reads CASSFPGGYRETQYF. CDR3 nucleotides: TGTGCCAGCAGCTTTCCAGGGGGCTACAGGGAGACCCAGTACTTC.

This clonotype was seen repeatedly, ten times or more. The J gene is TRBJ2-7, the V gene TRBV3-1; TRBD2 aligns across 10 bases. CDR3 length: 15 amino acids. Germline loops: CDR1 LGHDT, CDR2 YNNKEL (reference sequence). V lost 4 bases and J lost 2; bases outside the gene matches: 5. DNA for the CDR3: TGTGCCAGCAGCCCACTAGCGGGGCCTACCTACGAGCAGTACTTC. The encoded protein is CASSPLAGPTYEQYF.

This clonotype was seen at least ten times. The chain uses TRBV5-1 and TRBJ2-1; possible D gene TRBD1, 8 bases. Germline values: CDR1 SGHRS, CDR2 YFSETQ. V lost 4 bases to trimming and J lost 3 bases, with 14 bases between them. The CDR3 runs 15 residues. The CDR3 is CASSLYRGGYNEQFF. CDR3 bases: TGCGCCAGCAGCCTATACAGGGGGGGCTACAATGAGCAGTTCTTC. The variable domain in full, completed from reference TRBV5-1 and TRBJ2-1, reads KAGVTQTPRYLIKTRGQQVTLSCSPISGHRSVSWYQQTPGQGLQFLFEYFSETQRNKGNFPGRFSGRQFSNSRSEMNVSTLELGDSALYLCASSLYRGGYNEQFFGPGTRLTVL.

This clonotype was detected many times. The rearrangement joins TRBV7-9 to TRBJ2-7; D could derive from TRBD1 or TRBD2 (5 bases each). Trimming took off 3 bases at V and 7 bases at J, with 7 bases between the two ends. CDR1 is SEHNR, CDR2 FQNEAQ, per germline (reference sequence). The CDR3 is 11 amino acids. CDR3 in DNA: TGTGCCAGCAGCTTCGAGGGGGAGCAGTACTTC. Translation gives CASSFEGEQYF.

The V call is TRBV27, the J call TRBJ2-1; TRBD2 matches 11 bases. CDR1 is MNHEY, CDR2 SMNVEV, per germline (reference sequence). CDR3 length equals 15 residues. V shed 6 bases, J shed 7 bases, and the junction held 8 bases outside the gene matches. CDR3 sequence: CASSRTSGRRNEQFF. CDR3 nucleotides: TGTGCCAGCAGCCGTACTAGCGGGAGAAGGAATGAGCAGTTCTTC.

A few counts support this clonotype. This chain uses TRBV10-1 with TRBJ2-3; 7 bases fit TRBD1. With 5 bases clipped from V and 5 bases from J, the junction kept 7 bases outside the gene matches. The CDR3 loop spans 14 amino acids. CDR1 WNHNN and CDR2 SYGVQD come from the germline V gene (reference sequence). CDR3 in amino acids: CASSSDRAIDTQYF. The CDR3 region has the DNA TGCGCCAGCAGTAGCGACAGGGCCATAGATACGCAGTATTTT.

This clonotype was counted ten times or more. J is TRBJ2-5 and V is TRBV9, with D possibly matching TRBD2 (6 bases). Deletions cut 3 bases from V and 3 bases from J, with 18 bases between. The V gene's germline CDR1 is SGDLS and CDR2 YYNGEE. This CDR3 has 16 residues. CDR3 nucleotides: TGTGCCAGCAGCGAGGGAGGACTGGGGACGGAAGAGACCCAGTACTTC. Its translation: CASSEGGLGTEETQYF.